The following is a TCR beta chain sequence with its context. Germline V gene data show CDR1 as SGHRS and CDR2 as YFSETQ. The CDR3 runs 14 residues. Trimming pared 2 bases from V and 5 bases from J, leaving 11 bases between. This record belongs to a study of blood T cell repertoires in COVID-19. Turning to the study itself: Donors in the United States, Italy and Spain gave samples during acute or convalescent COVID-19. PBMCs, B-cell-depleted T cells, or T cells were the source of the cDNA or gDNA that made up the material.

Original handling: Amplification of reference gene primers was used by the study to estimate nucleated cell counts. Assay used: immunoSEQ multiplex PCR; TCRdb lists only in-frame clones, some missing. The V and J calls and clone size were taken over from that table, and D and trimming were inferred from the DNA. The profile shows over 150,000 clones, about 87% of them singletons. The sequencing input was peripheral blood. The sequence was obtained from a man aged 35-49 years with active or convalescent COVID-19. This chain uses TRBV5-1 with TRBJ2-1; D perhaps matches TRBD1 (5 bases). The CDR3 loop reads CASSFTGSHNEQFF. CDR3 bases: TGCGCCAGCAGCTTTACAGGTTCCCACAATGAGCAGTTCTTC.